The sequence of this T cell receptor beta chain was determined in a study of blood T cell repertoires in COVID-19. In the study overall: Samples of COVID-19 (acute and convalescent) were obtained from the United States, Italy and Spain. T cells, B-cell-depleted T cells, or PBMCs supplied cDNA or gDNA.

This clone was seen just once. In the authors' methods: Amplified reference gene primers provided the basis for estimating nucleated cell counts. Here immunoSEQ multiplex PCR was the method, and the copy in TCRdb shows in-frame clones only, minus some. Clone size and the V and J calls come from that table; the DNA yielded D and trimming. The table shows 55,000 to 65,000 clones, with 70% to 85% occurring only once. Germline V gives CDR1 MNHEY, CDR2 SVGAGI. There are 13 residues in the CDR3. Deletions cut 5 bases from V and 5 bases from J, with 12 bases between. What was sequenced was peripheral blood. The origin of this receptor is a man aged 60-69 years with acute or convalescent COVID-19. The rearrangement uses TRBV6-5 and TRBJ1-1, with D uncertain. The CDR3 sequence: CASSLNGGTEAFF. CDR3 sequence (DNA): TGTGCCAGCAGTCTAAACGGAGGGACTGAAGCTTTCTTT.